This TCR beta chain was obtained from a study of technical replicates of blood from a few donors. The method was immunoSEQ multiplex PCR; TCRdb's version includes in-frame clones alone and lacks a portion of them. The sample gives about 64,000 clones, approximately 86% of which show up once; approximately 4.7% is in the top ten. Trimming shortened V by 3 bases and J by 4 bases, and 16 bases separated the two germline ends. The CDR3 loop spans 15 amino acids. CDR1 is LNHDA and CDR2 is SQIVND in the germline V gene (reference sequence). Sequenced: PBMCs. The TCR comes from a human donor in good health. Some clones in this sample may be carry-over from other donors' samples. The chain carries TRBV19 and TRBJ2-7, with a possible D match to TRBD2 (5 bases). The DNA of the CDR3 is TGTGCCAGTAGTATCACGAGAGGGCCATGGTACGAGCAGTACTTC. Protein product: CASSITRGPWYEQYF.